Listed here is a single TCR beta chain. This CDR3 has 18 amino acids. Per the germline V gene, CDR1 is SQVTM and CDR2 is ANQGSEA. V shed 4 bases, J shed 5 bases, and the junction held 20 bases outside the gene matches. The data stem from a study of blood T cell repertoires in COVID-19. As for the study in general: Sites in the United States, Italy and Spain provided acute and convalescent COVID-19 samples. In each case, the material was cDNA or gDNA derived from T cells, B-cell-depleted T cells, or PBMCs.

Per the original methods: For nucleated cells, counts were estimated from reference gene primer amplification. Measured with immunoSEQ multiplex PCR; TCRdb has only the in-frame clones, and not every one. The V and J calls and clone size were taken over from that table, and D and trimming were inferred from the DNA. The table lists around 100,000 clones, over 80% of them singletons, with roughly 13% in the top ten. This receptor was taken from a man in his fifties or sixties with active or convalescent COVID-19. The genes are TRBV29-1 and TRBJ2-3; TRBD1 matches 8 bases. The source material was peripheral blood. The CDR3 protein is CSVGRNPGTGSLIDTQYF. CDR3 coding DNA: TGCAGCGTTGGAAGGAACCCCGGGACAGGTAGTTTAATAGATACGCAGTATTTT.